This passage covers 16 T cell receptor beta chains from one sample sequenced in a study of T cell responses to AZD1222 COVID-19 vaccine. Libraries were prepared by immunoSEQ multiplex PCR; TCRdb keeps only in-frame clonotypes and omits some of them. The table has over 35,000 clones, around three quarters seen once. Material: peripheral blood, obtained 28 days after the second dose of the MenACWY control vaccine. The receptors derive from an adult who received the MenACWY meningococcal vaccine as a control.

The CDR3 region is CASSSQGADTEAFF. The CDR3, as DNA: TGTGCCAGCAGTTCACAGGGGGCGGACACTGAAGCTTTCTTT. This chain uses TRBV6-6 with TRBJ1-1, with TRBD1 matching 9 bases. With V trimmed by 4 bases and J by 3 bases, 3 bases remained unmatched. The germline V gene has CDR1 MNHNY and CDR2 SVGAGI (reference sequence). The CDR3 length is 14 residues.

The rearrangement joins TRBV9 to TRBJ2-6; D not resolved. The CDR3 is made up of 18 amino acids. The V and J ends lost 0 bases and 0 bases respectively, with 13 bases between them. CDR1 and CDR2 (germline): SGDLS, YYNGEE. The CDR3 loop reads CASSVEGGSISGANVLTF. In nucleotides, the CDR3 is TGTGCCAGCAGCGTAGAAGGCGGCAGCATCTCTGGGGCCAACGTCCTGACTTTC.

The CDR3, as DNA: TGCGCCAGCAGCGATCAGGGACAGGGGGTTAAAACTGAAGCTTTCTTT. This translates into CASSDQGQGVKTEAFF. The chain carries TRBV5-1 and TRBJ1-1, with 11 bases that match TRBD1. V shed 4 bases, J shed 5 bases, and the junction held 10 bases outside the gene matches. CDR1 is SGHRS, CDR2 YFSETQ, per germline. The CDR3 spans 16 residues.

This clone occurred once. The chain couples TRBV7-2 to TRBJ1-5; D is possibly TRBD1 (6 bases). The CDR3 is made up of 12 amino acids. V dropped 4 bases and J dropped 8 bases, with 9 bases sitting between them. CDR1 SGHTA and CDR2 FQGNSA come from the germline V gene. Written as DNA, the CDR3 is TGTGCCAGCAGCTCCAACAGGGAGCCCCAGCATTTT. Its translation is CASSSNREPQHF.

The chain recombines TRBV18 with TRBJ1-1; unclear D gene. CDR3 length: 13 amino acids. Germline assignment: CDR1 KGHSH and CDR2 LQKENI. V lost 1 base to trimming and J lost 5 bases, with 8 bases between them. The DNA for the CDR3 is TGTGCCAGCTCACCACAGGGTTGGACTGAAGCTTTCTTT. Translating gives CASSPQGWTEAFF.

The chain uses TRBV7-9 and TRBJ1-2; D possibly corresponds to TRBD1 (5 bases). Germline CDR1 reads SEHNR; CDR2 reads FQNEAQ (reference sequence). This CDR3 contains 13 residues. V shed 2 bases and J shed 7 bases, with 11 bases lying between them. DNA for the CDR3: TGTGCCAGCAGCTTACAGGGTCTGGGTGGCTACACCTTC. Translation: CASSLQGLGGYTF. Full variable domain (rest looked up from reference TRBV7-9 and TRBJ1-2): DTGVSQNPRHKITKRGQNVTFRCDPISEHNRLYWYRQTLGQGPEFLTYFQNEAQLEKSRLLSDRFSAERPKGSFSTLEIQRTEQGDSAMYLCASSLQGLGGYTFGSGTRLTVV.

The CDR3 DNA follows: TGTGCCACCAGCAGAAATACAGGGGGCTCTGGCACCGGGGAGCTGTTTTTT. This encodes CATSRNTGGSGTGELFF. V gene TRBV15 combines with J gene TRBJ2-2; the match to TRBD1 covers 9 bases. The CDR3 is 17 amino acids. Looked up from germline, CDR1 is LNHNV and CDR2 is YYDKDF (reference sequence). V trimming: 2 bases; J trimming: 4 bases; junction bases outside the gene matches: 8.

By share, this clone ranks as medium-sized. The CDR3 protein is CASSQGFRDSQRAQHF. The CDR3 DNA is TGTGCCAGCAGCCAAGGGTTTCGGGACAGTCAGAGAGCCCAGCATTTT. The J gene is TRBJ1-5, the V gene TRBV4-2, with TRBD1 matching over 7 bases. V was clipped by 1 base and J by 11 bases; unmatched bases: 14. Germline lookup yields CDR1 LGHNA and CDR2 YNFKEQ. The CDR3 has 16 amino acids.

Here the CDR3 DNA reads TGTGCCAGCGAGTTCGGGGAGCTGTTTTTT. Protein: CASEFGELFF. The chain carries TRBV7-9 and TRBJ2-2, with D uncertain. Trimming left V 8 bases short and J 7 bases short, with 5 bases between. CDR1 and CDR2 from the germline V gene are SEHNR and FQNEAQ (reference sequence). CDR3 length: 10 residues.

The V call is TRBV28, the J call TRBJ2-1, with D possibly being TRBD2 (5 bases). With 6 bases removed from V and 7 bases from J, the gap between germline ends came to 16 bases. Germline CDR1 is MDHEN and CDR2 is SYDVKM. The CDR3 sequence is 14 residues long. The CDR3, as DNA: TGTGCCAGCAGCCCGACTATTACGGAGAATGAGCAGTTCTTC. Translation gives CASSPTITENEQFF. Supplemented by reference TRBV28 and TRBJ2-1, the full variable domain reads DVKVTQSSRYLVKRTGEKVFLECVQDMDHENMFWYRQDPGLGLRLIYFSYDVKMKEKGDIPEGYSVSREKKERFSLILESASTNQTSMYLCASSPTITENEQFFGPGTRLTVL.

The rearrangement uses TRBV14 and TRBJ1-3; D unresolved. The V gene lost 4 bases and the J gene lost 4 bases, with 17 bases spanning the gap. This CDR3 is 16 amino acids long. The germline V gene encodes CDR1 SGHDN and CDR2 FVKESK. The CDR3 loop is CASSPLMGQSGNTIYF. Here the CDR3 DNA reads TGTGCCAGCAGCCCTTTAATGGGCCAGTCCGGAAACACCATATATTTT.

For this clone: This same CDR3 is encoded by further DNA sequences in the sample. As DNA, the CDR3 is TGTGCCAGCAGATTGGGCGAAAAACTGTTTTTT. Translated: CASRLGEKLFF. The V call is TRBV27, the J call TRBJ1-4; D unresolved. V was cut by 6 bases and J by 8 bases, with 7 bases left in between. The germline gives CDR1 MNHEY, CDR2 SMNVEV (reference sequence). This CDR3 spans 11 amino acids.

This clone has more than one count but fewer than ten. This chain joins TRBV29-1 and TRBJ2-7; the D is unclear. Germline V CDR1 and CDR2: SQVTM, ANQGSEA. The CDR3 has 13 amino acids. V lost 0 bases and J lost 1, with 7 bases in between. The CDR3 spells CSVEDWLSYEQYF. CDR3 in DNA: TGCAGCGTTGAAGATTGGCTTTCCTACGAGCAGTACTTC.

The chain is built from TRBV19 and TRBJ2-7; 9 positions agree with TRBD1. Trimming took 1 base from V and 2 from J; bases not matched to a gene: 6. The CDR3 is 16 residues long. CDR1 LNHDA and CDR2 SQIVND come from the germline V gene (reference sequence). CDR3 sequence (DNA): TGTGCCAGTAGTATAGGTCACAGGGGGCAGACCTACGAGCAGTACTTC. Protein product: CASSIGHRGQTYEQYF.

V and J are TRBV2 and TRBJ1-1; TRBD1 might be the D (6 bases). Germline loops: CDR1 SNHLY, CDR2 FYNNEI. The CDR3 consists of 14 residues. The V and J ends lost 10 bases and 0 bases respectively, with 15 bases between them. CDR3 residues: CANPRGGMNTEAFF. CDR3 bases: TGTGCCAACCCCAGGGGCGGCATGAACACTGAAGCTTTCTTT.

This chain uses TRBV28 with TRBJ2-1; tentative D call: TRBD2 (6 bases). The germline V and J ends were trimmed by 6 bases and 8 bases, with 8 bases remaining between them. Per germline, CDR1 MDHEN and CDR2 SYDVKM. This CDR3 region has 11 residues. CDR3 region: CASRTSYEQFF. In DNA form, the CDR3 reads TGTGCCAGCAGGACTAGTTATGAGCAGTTCTTC.